The 5 T cell receptor beta chains given below trace back to one sample, sequenced in a study of shared clonotypes between healthy human individuals. TCRdb keeps only in-frame clones here, not all; method: immunoSEQ multiplex PCR. Of about 300,000 clones listed, less than 85% were seen once; the top ten hold about 9.3%. Sequencing used memory CD4+ T cells sorted from blood. Regarding subset: CD45RA-negative fraction. Receptors originate from a man aged 25 to 40 in good health.

This clone was counted once. This sequence joins TRBV18 and TRBJ1-5, with no clear D. Trimming left V 1 base short and J 3 bases short, with 10 bases between. The germline V gene encodes CDR1 KGHSH and CDR2 LQKENI. The CDR3 is made up of 15 amino acids. For the CDR3, the DNA is TGTGCCAGCTCACCACGGGTCGCCCTCAATCAGCCCCAGCATTTT. It specifies CASSPRVALNQPQHF.

This clone has a handful of counts. The genes are TRBV7-2 and TRBJ2-1, with TRBD2 as a possible D gene (7 bases). CDR1 is SGHTA, CDR2 FQGNSA, per germline. The CDR3 covers 15 residues. The ends were cut back, 6 bases at V and 8 bases at J, with 20 bases in the middle. The CDR3 here is CASSWGRELFDEQFF. CDR3 nucleotides: TGTGCCAGCAGTTGGGGGCGGGAGCTATTCGATGAGCAGTTCTTC. Supplemented by reference TRBV7-2 and TRBJ2-1, the full variable domain reads GAGVSQSPSNKVTEKGKDVELRCDPISGHTALYWYRQSLGQGLEFLIYFQGNSAPDKSGLPSDRFSAERTGGSVSTLTIQRTQQEDSAVYLCASSWGRELFDEQFFGPGTRLTVL.

The chain combines TRBV5-5 with TRBJ1-5; the D gene is possibly TRBD1 (5 bases). From germline, CDR1 is SGHKS and CDR2 YYEKEE (reference sequence). Between the trimmed V and J ends, which lost 1 base and 4 bases, there was a span of 9 bases. The CDR3 sequence is 14 residues long. CDR3 nucleotide sequence: TGTGCCAGCAGCTTGTACTCAGGGAATCAGCCCCAGCATTTT. It specifies CASSLYSGNQPQHF.

This clone was found once. The chain has TRBV11-3 and TRBJ2-1; TRBD2 matches at 9 bases. There are 15 residues in the CDR3. Germline lookup yields CDR1 SGHNT and CDR2 YENEEA. Losses at the gene ends were 5 bases for V and 7 bases for J; bases not matched to a gene: 9. For the CDR3, the DNA is TGTGCCAGCAGCAAAGCTAGCGGGGAGGGAAATGAGCAGTTCTTC. Amino acids: CASSKASGEGNEQFF.

As concerns this clone: An end of the junction does not agree with germline; a read error may underlie this. The sample carries other DNA sequences with the same CDR3. This chain uses TRBV29-1 with TRBJ2-6, with D perhaps TRBD1 (5 bases). Per the germline V gene, CDR1 is SQVTM and CDR2 is ANQGSEA. The CDR3 totals 13 residues. The CDR3 DNA follows: TGCAGTGTTGCAGGGTCTGGGGCCAACGTCCTGACTTTC. This translates into CSVAGSGANVLTF.